What follows are 10 T cell receptor beta chains derived from one specimen sequenced in a study of T cells in tuberculosis. This table comes from immunoSEQ multiplex PCR, and its TCRdb copy is limited to in-frame clones, with some not included. The table shows more than 30,000 clones, with 85% to 95% occurring only once. The sequencing input was PBMCs. The receptor source for this set is a donor aged 10-29 years with latent tuberculosis or without tuberculosis infection. Some clones in this sample may be carry-over from other donors' samples.

The rearrangement joins TRBV6-5 to TRBJ2-7; the D gene is possibly TRBD2 (5 bases). Germline V gene lookup returns CDR1 MNHEY and CDR2 SVGAGI. V was trimmed by 4 bases and J by 3 bases, leaving 13 bases between them. The CDR3 has 14 amino acids. The CDR3 coding sequence is TGTGCCAGCAGTTCTCCCTCGGGGTTCTACGAGCAGTACGTC. Its translation is CASSSPSGFYEQYV.

The chain employs TRBV5-4 and TRBJ1-4; D is possibly TRBD1 (5 bases). The CDR3 spans 12 residues. Germline V gene data show CDR1 as SGHNT and CDR2 as YYREEE (reference sequence). Trimming shortened V by 10 bases and J by 5 bases, and 12 bases separated the two germline ends. This chain's CDR3 is CAWVGLNEKLFF. The DNA of the CDR3 is TGTGCCTGGGTGGGGCTAAATGAAAAACTGTTTTTT.

The genes are TRBV4-2 and TRBJ1-2; D is undetermined. Trimming cost V 6 bases and J 4 bases, with 15 bases left between them. CDR1 and CDR2 from the germline V gene are LGHNA and YNFKEQ. This CDR3 is built from 14 residues. This chain's CDR3 is CASSGVAQSYGYTF. The CDR3 DNA reads as TGTGCCAGCAGTGGAGTGGCGCAGAGCTATGGCTACACCTTC.

The chain carries TRBV5-5 and TRBJ1-6; TRBD1 is a possible D gene (6 bases). Per germline, CDR1 SGHKS and CDR2 YYEKEE (reference sequence). This CDR3 is 17 amino acids long. V was clipped by 0 bases and J by 9 bases, with 19 bases between them. CDR3 sequence (DNA): TGTGCCAGCAGCTTGGCCGCTGCAGGGGCGGAGGTTTCACCCCTCCACTTT. It encodes CASSLAAAGAEVSPLHF.

The chain links TRBV5-1 to TRBJ1-2, with TRBD1 matching over 7 bases. CDR1 is SGHRS and CDR2 is YFSETQ in the germline V gene. The CDR3 sequence is 15 residues long. V lost 4 bases and J lost 1; bases outside the gene matches: 7. For the CDR3, the DNA is TGCGCCAGCAGCCCGAAGGGACAGCATAACTATGGCTACACCTTC. Protein product: CASSPKGQHNYGYTF.

In DNA form, the CDR3 reads TGTGCCAGCAGCTGGACAGGGATCGAGGGCTACACCTTC. Protein: CASSWTGIEGYTF. The V and J genes are TRBV5-6 and TRBJ1-2; TRBD1 agrees at 8 bases. V lost 3 bases, J lost 8 bases, and 6 bases stayed unmatched. Per the germline V gene, CDR1 is SGHDT and CDR2 is YYEEEE. This CDR3 spans 13 amino acids.

The chain uses TRBV29-1 and TRBJ1-1; 8 nucleotides agree with TRBD1. The germline V gene encodes CDR1 SQVTM and CDR2 ANQGSEA. This CDR3 has 13 amino acids. The J segment lost 4 bases and the V segment lost 8 bases, leaving 9 bases of the junction unmatched. The CDR3 DNA follows: TGCAGCTCAGAAACAGGGGGAGCCACTGAAGCTTTCTTT. Its translation: CSSETGGATEAFF.

The count of this clone is one. The chain uses TRBV5-4 and TRBJ1-2; a possible D gene is TRBD1 (6 bases). The germline V gene encodes CDR1 SGHNT and CDR2 YYREEE (reference sequence). Trimming removed 0 bases from V and 2 bases from J, with 11 bases in between. This CDR3 spans 15 amino acids. The CDR3 protein is CASSLGQGLNYGYTF. The CDR3 nucleotides are TGTGCCAGCAGCTTGGGGCAGGGGCTAAACTATGGCTACACCTTC.

A single count supports this clone. The chain carries TRBV11-2 and TRBJ1-4; D might be TRBD1 (6 bases). The CDR3 is 14 residues long. CDR1 is SGHAT and CDR2 is FQNNGV in the germline V gene. The ends were cut back, 5 bases at V and 7 bases at J, with 14 bases in the middle. This CDR3 reads CASSLGRGSEKLFF. The CDR3 region has the DNA TGTGCCAGCAGCCTTGGGAGGGGGAGTGAAAAACTGTTTTTT. Full variable domain (rest looked up from reference TRBV11-2 and TRBJ1-4): EAGVAQSPRYKIIEKRQSVAFWCNPISGHATLYWYQQILGQGPKLLIQFQNNGVVDDSQLPKDRFSAERLKGVDSTLKIQPAKLEDSAVYLCASSLGRGSEKLFFGSGTQLSVL.

The chain recombines TRBV23-1 with TRBJ2-1; 7 bases line up with TRBD1. Being an ORF, TRBV23-1 has a function that is uncertain. The ends lost 3 bases at V and 5 bases at J; junction bases unmatched: 4. CDR3 length equals 14 residues. CDR3 coding DNA: TGCGCCAGCAGTCATGGAACAGGGGACAATGAGCAGTTCTTC. Its translation: CASSHGTGDNEQFF.